Following are 22 T cell receptor beta chains from one sample sequenced in a study of naive CD8 T cells in extremely preterm neonates. The study's findings and limits: Compared with older groups, preterm CDR3s were shorter, with fewer N additions and less trimming.

Samples were taken at extremely preterm deliveries at about 22-27 weeks of gestation. The table came from immunoSEQ multiplex PCR; TCRdb's copy has only in-frame clones and leaves some out. Found here are about 23,000 clones, about 91% of them singletons; the top ten hold 0.75% to 0.95%. These receptors are not linked to any known antigen. The sequencing sample was made of naive CD8+ T cells from cord blood. Receptors were obtained from a boy who was born preterm.

As DNA, the CDR3 is TGCGCCAGCAGTCAAGGGCAGGGCCCTGGAAACACCATATATTTT. Its translation is CASSQGQGPGNTIYF. The genes are TRBV23-1 and TRBJ1-3; maybe TRBD1 (5 bases). TRBV23-1 is recorded as an ORF, its role being uncertain. This CDR3 comprises 15 residues. V was trimmed by 2 bases and J by 2 bases, leaving 10 bases between them.

The chain recombines TRBV2 with TRBJ2-1; D not certain. The CDR3 extends over 11 amino acids. Germline V gene data show CDR1 as SNHLY and CDR2 as FYNNEI. Between the trimmed V and J ends, which lost 3 bases and 6 bases, there was a span of 3 bases. The CDR3: CASSDSNEQFF. CDR3 sequence (DNA): TGTGCCAGCAGTGATTCCAATGAGCAGTTCTTC.

The rearrangement links TRBV11-2 to TRBJ2-7, with unresolved D. CDR1 and CDR2 from the germline V gene are SGHAT and FQNNGV. This CDR3 has 13 amino acids. V was clipped by 2 bases and J by 1 base, with 6 bases between them. CDR3 nucleotide sequence: TGTGCCAGCAGCTTATGGCTTTCCTACGAGCAGTACTTC. This sequence encodes CASSLWLSYEQYF.

The V call is TRBV7-2, the J call TRBJ2-7; 9 positions agree with TRBD2. J gave up 3 bases and V 2 bases, and 8 bases lay outside the gene matches. The CDR3 consists of 16 residues. Germline lookup yields CDR1 SGHTA and CDR2 FQGNSA. The CDR3 DNA is TGTGCCAGCAGCTTACTTAGCGGGAGACCCTACTACGAGCAGTACTTC. This gives the protein CASSLLSGRPYYEQYF. The variable domain in full, with the rest retrieved from reference TRBV7-2 and TRBJ2-7, is GAGVSQSPSNKVTEKGKDVELRCDPISGHTALYWYRQSLGQGLEFLIYFQGNSAPDKSGLPSDRFSAERTGGSVSTLTIQRTQQEDSAVYLCASSLLSGRPYYEQYFGPGTRLTVT.

The gene calls are TRBV4-3 and TRBJ2-7, with D hard to call. Germline V CDR1 and CDR2: LGHNA, YSLEER. This CDR3 contains 11 residues. The V gene lost 2 bases and the J gene lost 5 bases, with 4 bases spanning the gap. The CDR3 region has the DNA TGCGCCAGCAGCCAACAGCACGAGCAGTACTTC. Translating gives CASSQQHEQYF.

The chain couples TRBV10-3 to TRBJ2-5; D is unresolved. The CDR3 runs 13 residues. V was clipped by 1 base and J by 2 bases, with 5 bases between them. Germline V lookup: CDR1 ENHRY, CDR2 SYGVKD. The chain's CDR3 is CAISEWGQETQYF. In DNA form, the CDR3 reads TGTGCCATCAGTGAGTGGGGACAAGAGACCCAGTACTTC.

J is TRBJ1-1 and V is TRBV30, with TRBD1 matching 8 bases. This CDR3 spans 13 amino acids. Trimming took 2 bases from V and 1 from J; bases not matched to a gene: 0. The germline CDR1 and CDR2 sequences are GTSNPN and SVGIG (reference sequence). The CDR3 DNA reads as TGTGCCTGGAGTACAGGGGGGAACACTGAAGCTTTCTTT. As protein: CAWSTGGNTEAFF.

The table lists this clone with a count of one. CDR3 bases: TGCAGCGTTGACCAGGGCGAGCAGTACTTC. Amino acid sequence: CSVDQGEQYF. J is TRBJ2-5 and V is TRBV29-1, with a possible D match to TRBD1 (5 bases). The better agreement between TRBJ2-7 and the DNA end casts doubt on the J call. The CDR3 contains 10 residues. CDR1 SQVTM and CDR2 ANQGSEA come from the germline V gene.

This chain uses TRBV7-3 with TRBJ2-3; either TRBD1 or TRBD2 may fit D (6 bases each). Germline CDR1 SGHTA, CDR2 FQGTGA. The CDR3 sequence is 14 residues long. Trimming pared 6 bases from V and 4 bases from J, leaving 14 bases between. CDR3 in amino acids: CASSVGGFADTQYF. CDR3 DNA sequence: TGTGCCAGCAGTGTGGGGGGCTTCGCAGATACGCAGTATTTT.

The chain has TRBV5-8 and TRBJ2-5; TRBD2 matches at 8 bases. Looked up from germline, CDR1 is SGHTS and CDR2 is YDEGEE. Trimming took 0 bases from V and 4 from J; bases not matched to a gene: 5. The CDR3 has 15 amino acids. CDR3 sequence reads: CASSLASGGPETQYF. Here the CDR3 DNA reads TGTGCCAGCAGCTTGGCCTCGGGGGGGCCAGAGACCCAGTACTTC.

This clone is a singleton in its sample. This chain links TRBV7-2 with TRBJ1-2; TRBD1 matches 7 bases. Germline V lookup: CDR1 SGHTA, CDR2 FQGNSA. V lost 5 bases to trimming and J lost 4 bases; unmatched junction nucleotides: 4. The CDR3 contains 13 residues. The CDR3 nucleotides read TGTGCCAGCAGCGAGGGACAGACCTATGGCTACACCTTC. This sequence encodes CASSEGQTYGYTF.

Written as DNA, the CDR3 is TGTGCCAGCAGCACTACAGGGTACGAGCAGTACTTC. It translates to CASSTTGYEQYF. This rearrangement joins TRBV7-2 to TRBJ2-7; D is perhaps TRBD1 (6 bases). Trimming took off 5 bases at V and 4 bases at J, with 9 bases between the two ends. The germline V gene has CDR1 SGHTA and CDR2 FQGNSA. The CDR3 extends over 12 amino acids.

The chain couples TRBV27 to TRBJ1-5; TRBD1 agrees at 10 bases. Germline V gene sequence: CDR1 MNHEY, CDR2 SMNVEV (reference sequence). CDR3 size: 15 residues. The junction had 0 bases not matched to a gene; V was cut back by 2 bases and J by 2 bases. The chain's CDR3 is CASSLGTGGNQPQHF. The CDR3 DNA reads as TGTGCCAGCAGTTTAGGGACAGGGGGCAATCAGCCCCAGCATTTT.

The J gene is TRBJ2-7, the V gene TRBV2; D remains unclear. The CDR3 is 11 amino acids. V dropped 3 bases and J dropped 2 bases, with 2 bases sitting between them. Germline CDR1 SNHLY, CDR2 FYNNEI. CDR3 DNA sequence: TGTGCCAGCAGTGACACCTACGAGCAGTACTTC. Translated, it gives CASSDTYEQYF.

The gene calls are TRBV4-1 and TRBJ2-5, with 10 bases that match TRBD2. V gave up 2 bases and J gave up 4 bases; unmatched junction bases: 4. The CDR3 consists of 15 residues. Germline V gene data show CDR1 as MGHRA and CDR2 as YSYEKL. The CDR3 sequence: CASSQPSGGRETQYF. In nucleotides, the CDR3 is TGCGCCAGCAGCCAACCTAGCGGGGGTAGAGAGACCCAGTACTTC.

The chain carries TRBV4-1 and TRBJ2-3; 13 bases are shared with TRBD2. V trimming: 0 bases; J trimming: 2 bases; junction bases outside the gene matches: 11. This CDR3 has 20 amino acids. Germline V gives CDR1 MGHRA, CDR2 YSYEKL. The CDR3 sequence is CASSQDLLAGGPWATDTQYF. The CDR3 DNA follows: TGCGCCAGCAGCCAAGATTTACTAGCGGGGGGGCCCTGGGCCACAGATACGCAGTATTTT.

This rearrangement joins TRBV2 to TRBJ1-5; no clear D gene. Germline V gives CDR1 SNHLY, CDR2 FYNNEI. CDR3 length: 13 amino acids. Trimming stripped 1 base from V and 2 bases from J, with 3 bases between. The CDR3 spells CASSEGGNQPQHF. The CDR3 bases are TGTGCCAGCAGTGAAGGGGGCAATCAGCCCCAGCATTTT.

The V and J genes are TRBV9 and TRBJ2-3; 11 bases align to TRBD2. Per the germline V gene, CDR1 is SGDLS and CDR2 is YYNGEE. Trimming removed 2 bases from V and 7 bases from J; junction bases left unmatched: 6. This CDR3 is 15 amino acids long. The CDR3 spells CASSVLAGGPNTQYF. The CDR3 nucleotides read TGTGCCAGCAGCGTCTTAGCGGGGGGGCCAAATACGCAGTATTTT.

J is TRBJ2-7 and V is TRBV6-1, with 7 nucleotides matching TRBD1. This CDR3 is 14 amino acids long. Germline assignment: CDR1 MNHNS and CDR2 SASEGT. V lost 4 bases and J lost 5; bases outside the gene matches: 8. The CDR3 region is CASSAATGQDEQYF. In DNA form, the CDR3 reads TGTGCCAGCAGTGCCGCGACAGGACAGGACGAGCAGTACTTC.

The chain links TRBV13 to TRBJ2-1; 10 bases line up with TRBD2. The junction had 1 base not matched to a gene; V was cut back by 0 bases and J by 8 bases. Germline lookup yields CDR1 PRHDT and CDR2 FYEKMQ (reference sequence). The length of the CDR3 is 14 residues. The CDR3 spells CASSLGLAGDEQFF. CDR3 DNA sequence: TGTGCCAGCAGCTTAGGCCTAGCGGGGGATGAGCAGTTCTTC.

The chain links TRBV7-2 to TRBJ1-3; TRBD1 is a possible D gene (6 bases). Trimming removed 1 base at V and 4 bases at J, with 8 bases between. Germline-derived CDR1 and CDR2 are SGHTA and FQGNSA. There are 14 residues in the CDR3. The CDR3 loop is CASSLGGTGNTIYF. CDR3 in DNA: TGTGCCAGCAGCTTAGGAGGGACAGGAAACACCATATATTTT.

To note about this clone: Just one base apart from a much larger clone, this may be a read error. V is TRBV4-1 and J is TRBJ2-4; TRBD2 is a possible D gene (6 bases). V lost 3 bases and J lost 0, with 6 bases in between. The CDR3 loop spans 14 amino acids. The V gene's germline CDR1 is MGHRA and CDR2 YSYEKL. DNA of the CDR3: TGCGCCAGCAGCCAGGGACTAGCCAAAAACATTCAGTACTTC. Translating it yields CASSQGLAKNIQYF.